Shown below are 17 T cell receptor beta chains from a single sample sequenced in a study of cytomegalovirus exposure and HLA in healthy donors. PCR involved 60 Vbeta and 13 Jbeta primers. Libraries were prepared by immunoSEQ multiplex PCR; TCRdb keeps only in-frame clonotypes and omits some of them. Its clone listing holds 55,000 to 85,000 clones. The sequencing sample was made of PBMCs. These receptors originate from a woman in her twenties or thirties in good health and CMV-seronegative.

For the CDR3, the DNA is TGCAGCGTCCAGGACACTAACAATCAGCCCCAGCATTTT. It encodes CSVQDTNNQPQHF. This rearrangement joins TRBV29-1 to TRBJ1-5, with a weak D call TRBD1 (5 bases). In germline, CDR1 is SQVTM, CDR2 ANQGSEA. The CDR3 extends over 13 amino acids. With 6 bases removed from V and 3 bases from J, the gap between germline ends came to 12 bases.

This sequence joins TRBV5-4 and TRBJ2-2, with 8 bases that match TRBD2. Germline values: CDR1 SGHNT, CDR2 YYREEE (reference sequence). Trimming at V came to 6 bases and at J to 5 bases, leaving 18 bases not matched to a gene. CDR3 size: 18 residues. The CDR3 protein is CASTPVGSSPGGTGELFF. The CDR3 nucleotides read TGTGCCAGCACCCCCGTGGGCAGTTCTCCGGGGGGGACCGGGGAGCTGTTTTTT. The full variable domain, completed using reference TRBV5-4 and TRBJ2-2, is ETGVTQSPTHLIKTRGQQVTLRCSSQSGHNTVSWYQQALGQGPQFIFQYYREEENGRGNFPPRFSGLQFPNYSSELNVNALELDDSALYLCASTPVGSSPGGTGELFFGEGSRLTVL.

The rearrangement links TRBV30 to TRBJ1-1; D unclear. CDR3 length: 13 residues. Trimming stripped 0 bases from V and 1 base from J, with 6 bases between. From germline, CDR1 is GTSNPN and CDR2 SVGIG (reference sequence). The CDR3 spells CAWSVRRNTEAFF. CDR3 DNA sequence: TGTGCCTGGAGTGTACGGAGGAACACTGAAGCTTTCTTT. Looking up the rest from reference TRBV30 and TRBJ1-1 gives the full variable domain: SQTIHQWPATLVQPVGSPLSLECTVEGTSNPNLYWYRQAAGRGLQLLFYSVGIGQISSEVPQNLSASRPQDRQFILSSKKLLLSDSGFYLCAWSVRRNTEAFFGQGTRLTVV.

V is TRBV29-1 and J is TRBJ2-7; TRBD1 matches 10 bases. In germline, CDR1 is SQVTM, CDR2 ANQGSEA. V shed 6 bases and J 6 bases; nucleotides not matched to a gene: 2. The CDR3 spans 11 residues. The CDR3 DNA reads TGCAGCGTGGACAGGGGGGGCGAGCAGTACTTC. Translation gives CSVDRGGEQYF.

The chain carries TRBV7-9 and TRBJ1-2; no definite D call. Per germline, CDR1 SEHNR and CDR2 FQNEAQ (reference sequence). The V gene lost 4 bases and the J gene lost 2 bases, with 5 bases spanning the gap. This CDR3 has 12 residues. The CDR3 nucleotides read TGTGCCAGCAGCTCGGGGAACTATGGCTACACCTTC. Its translation: CASSSGNYGYTF.

This chain links TRBV4-1 with TRBJ2-2; D gene uncertain. Germline V gene lookup returns CDR1 MGHRA and CDR2 YSYEKL. There are 15 residues in the CDR3. V lost 1 base, J lost 4 bases, and 10 bases lay in between. Written as DNA, the CDR3 is TGCGCCAGCAGCCAAGGGCCGGAGTTCACCGGGGAGCTGTTTTTT. It specifies CASSQGPEFTGELFF.

For the CDR3, the DNA is TGTGCCTGTGGGACTCAGAGTATCGGGGAGCTGTTTTTT. It codes for CACGTQSIGELFF. This chain joins TRBV30 and TRBJ2-2; D is perhaps TRBD2 (6 bases). Between the trimmed V and J ends, which lost 6 bases and 7 bases, there was a span of 15 bases. There are 13 residues in the CDR3. The germline V gene encodes CDR1 GTSNPN and CDR2 SVGIG (reference sequence). Filled out from reference TRBV30 and TRBJ2-2, the complete variable domain reads SQTIHQWPATLVQPVGSPLSLECTVEGTSNPNLYWYRQAAGRGLQLLFYSVGIGQISSEVPQNLSASRPQDRQFILSSKKLLLSDSGFYLCACGTQSIGELFFGEGSRLTVL.

The chain combines TRBV30 with TRBJ2-7; 11 bases match TRBD1. CDR1 and CDR2 from the germline V gene are GTSNPN and SVGIG (reference sequence). V was clipped by 3 bases and J by 0 bases; unmatched bases: 7. The CDR3 is made up of 16 amino acids. The CDR3 sequence is CAWRITGQGASYEQYF. The CDR3 DNA is TGTGCCTGGAGGATAACCGGACAGGGGGCCTCCTACGAGCAGTACTTC. Drawing the rest from reference TRBV30 and TRBJ2-7, the complete variable domain is SQTIHQWPATLVQPVGSPLSLECTVEGTSNPNLYWYRQAAGRGLQLLFYSVGIGQISSEVPQNLSASRPQDRQFILSSKKLLLSDSGFYLCAWRITGQGASYEQYFGPGTRLTVT.

The gene calls are TRBV15 and TRBJ2-7; D not resolved. V was trimmed by 5 bases and J by 0 bases, leaving 11 bases between them. The CDR3 has 14 amino acids. Germline V CDR1 and CDR2: LNHNV, YYDKDF (reference sequence). CDR3 in amino acids: CATSSPGRSYEQYF. Here the CDR3 DNA reads TGTGCCACCAGCTCCCCAGGCCGCTCCTACGAGCAGTACTTC.

The chain links TRBV6-1 to TRBJ2-3, with 8 bases identical to TRBD1. The CDR3 loop spans 14 amino acids. V dropped 3 bases and J dropped 6; count of bases not matched to a gene: 5. The germline V gene encodes CDR1 MNHNS and CDR2 SASEGT. The CDR3 loop is CASSEGTGSDTQYF. CDR3 sequence (DNA): TGTGCCAGCAGTGAGGGGACAGGTTCTGATACGCAGTATTTT.

This chain uses TRBV4-3 with TRBJ2-7, with 13 positions matching TRBD2. Germline assignment: CDR1 LGHNA and CDR2 YSLEER. The CDR3 runs 17 residues. With V trimmed by 0 bases and J by 3 bases, 5 bases remained unmatched. The CDR3, as DNA: TGCGCCAGCAGCCAAGAGACTAGCGGGGGGCAATTCTACGAGCAGTACTTC. Translating gives CASSQETSGGQFYEQYF.

The V gene is TRBV25-1, the J gene TRBJ2-7; 8 bases map to TRBD2. Per germline, CDR1 MGHDK and CDR2 SYGVNS. Trimming cost V 3 bases and J 2 bases; bases outside gene matches: 6. The CDR3 totals 15 residues. The CDR3 nucleotides are TGTGCCAGCAGTGAGTGGAGCGGGAGCGCCTACGAGCAGTACTTC. Protein product: CASSEWSGSAYEQYF.

CDR3 sequence: CAWSVRQGGRTGELFF. CDR3 coding DNA: TGTGCCTGGAGTGTACGCCAGGGAGGTAGAACCGGGGAGCTGTTTTTT. The chain carries TRBV30 and TRBJ2-2; a possible D gene is TRBD2 (6 bases). Germline CDR1 GTSNPN, CDR2 SVGIG (reference sequence). Trimming shortened V by 0 bases and J by 5 bases, and 16 bases separated the two germline ends. The CDR3 is 16 amino acids.

The chain has TRBV27 and TRBJ1-5, with 8 bases identical to TRBD1. V shed 6 bases, J shed 4 bases, and the junction held 5 bases outside the gene matches. Germline loops: CDR1 MNHEY, CDR2 SMNVEV (reference sequence). This CDR3 spans 14 amino acids. The CDR3 region is CASRDTGGNQPQHF. Written as DNA, the CDR3 is TGTGCCAGCAGGGACACAGGGGGTAATCAGCCCCAGCATTTT.

This rearrangement joins TRBV28 to TRBJ1-1; unclear D gene. The CDR3 runs to 14 residues. V lost 3 bases and J lost 0, with 8 bases in between. Per germline, CDR1 MDHEN and CDR2 SYDVKM. As DNA, the CDR3 is TGTGCCAGCAGTTTTCGGAGGGTGAACACTGAAGCTTTCTTT. Translation: CASSFRRVNTEAFF.

V usage is TRBV27 and J usage is TRBJ1-5; D gene ambiguous. CDR1 and CDR2 from the germline V gene are MNHEY and SMNVEV (reference sequence). This CDR3 is 15 amino acids long. Trimming shortened V by 1 base and J by 2 bases, and 9 bases separated the two germline ends. CDR3 sequence: CASSLLPVGNQPQHF. Written as DNA, the CDR3 is TGTGCCAGCAGTTTATTGCCAGTCGGCAATCAGCCCCAGCATTTT.

The genes are TRBV6-5 and TRBJ1-6; 8 nucleotides align to TRBD1. CDR1 is MNHEY and CDR2 is SVGAGI in the germline V gene. The CDR3 consists of 16 residues. With V trimmed by 0 bases and J by 10 bases, 8 bases remained unmatched. CDR3 sequence: CASSYSPGTGGSPLHF. The CDR3 DNA reads TGTGCCAGCAGTTACTCCCCCGGGACAGGAGGATCACCCCTCCACTTT.